These 13 T cell receptor beta chains originate from one sample sequenced in a study of T cells in Graves' hyperthyroidism and ophthalmopathy. What was amplified from RNA transcripts were TCR beta CDR3 regions. A first-round RT-PCR of the TCR CDR3 used the HTBI primer set. TCRdb used MiXCR to reprocess the multiplex PCR reads, holding one entry per CDR3 protein. Counted here are about 720,000 distinct CDR3 sequences, under 20% occurring once; the ten biggest clones make up around 17%. The specimen sequenced was blood. All receptors come from a woman between 50 and 59 years old with Graves' hyperthyroidism that later progressed to Graves' ophthalmopathy.

V usage is TRBV9 and J usage is TRBJ2-3; D is unresolved. Trimming left V 0 bases short and J 1 base short, with 6 bases between. The CDR3 spans 14 residues. The germline V gene encodes CDR1 SGDLS and CDR2 YYNGEE. The CDR3 nucleotides read TGTGCCAGCAGCGTAGACTGGGGCACAGATACGCAGTATTTT. Its translation is CASSVDWGTDTQYF. Full variable domain (outside the CDR3, taken from reference TRBV9 and TRBJ2-3): DSGVTQTPKHLITATGQRVTLRCSPRSGDLSVYWYQQSLDQGLQFLIQYYNGEERAKGNILERFSAQQFPDLHSELNLSSLELGDSALYFCASSVDWGTDTQYFGPGTRLTVL.

This clonotype was counted between two and nine times. The CDR3 loop reads CASSLASGTAINQPQHF. CDR3 nucleotides: TGTGCCAGTAGTCTCGCTTCCGGGACAGCGATCAATCAGCCCCAGCATTTT. This rearrangement joins TRBV19 to TRBJ1-5; 7 nucleotides match TRBD1. The CDR3 contains 17 residues. Germline V gives CDR1 LNHDA, CDR2 SQIVND (reference sequence). Unmatched junction bases numbered 13, after V lost 5 bases and J lost 3 bases.

The V call is TRBV7-2, the J call TRBJ2-1; the D is unclear. The germline gives CDR1 SGHTA, CDR2 FQGNSA. The V gene lost 3 bases and the J gene lost 10 bases, with 13 bases spanning the gap. The CDR3 covers 13 residues. The CDR3 region has the DNA TGTGCCAGCAGCTTGACACGTTTCCAGGAGCAGTTCTTC. Amino acid sequence: CASSLTRFQEQFF.

The rearrangement links TRBV19 to TRBJ1-6; tentative D call: TRBD1 (5 bases). V gave up 6 bases and J gave up 0 bases, with 15 bases separating them. Germline V gene sequence: CDR1 LNHDA, CDR2 SQIVND (reference sequence). The CDR3 contains 17 residues. This chain's CDR3 is CASSKRGSSSYNSPLHF. CDR3 nucleotide sequence: TGTGCCAGTAGCAAGAGGGGATCAAGCTCCTATAATTCACCCCTCCACTTT.

As concerns this clonotype: It may be a read error: a sequence one base away is much more abundant. V and J are TRBV11-2 and TRBJ2-7; D is unclear. CDR1 and CDR2 (germline): SGHAT, FQNNGV. CDR3 size: 15 residues. In nucleotides, the CDR3 is TGTGCCAGCGGCTTAGTTTTGGCCCGGGCAGCCGAGCAGTACTTC. This encodes CASGLVLARAAEQYF.

The gene calls are TRBV29-1 and TRBJ1-5; perhaps TRBD1 as D (5 bases). The germline gives CDR1 SQVTM, CDR2 ANQGSEA. V was shortened by 7 bases and J by 2 bases, with 15 bases between the two germline ends. The CDR3 has 14 residues. The CDR3 bases are TGCAGCGCGGGGGAGGGAAGTGGCAATCAGCCCCAGCATTTT. It codes for CSAGEGSGNQPQHF.

This chain joins TRBV27 and TRBJ1-2; tentative D call: TRBD1 (6 bases). Per the germline V gene, CDR1 is MNHEY and CDR2 is SMNVEV (reference sequence). V was pared by 1 base and J by 5 bases, with 11 bases between. The CDR3 is 14 amino acids. The CDR3, as DNA: TGTGCCAGCAGTTTATTAGCAGGGGTATATGGCTACACCTTC. Encoded protein: CASSLLAGVYGYTF.

This clonotype was picked up a small number of times. The genes are TRBV15 and TRBJ1-4; D is unresolved. This CDR3 has 16 amino acids. Looked up from germline, CDR1 is LNHNV and CDR2 is YYDKDF (reference sequence). The germline V and J ends were trimmed by 0 bases and 5 bases, with 13 bases remaining between them. CDR3 region: CATSRDIARGNEKLFF. In DNA form, the CDR3 reads TGTGCCACCAGCAGAGATATTGCCCGGGGAAATGAAAAACTGTTTTTT.

This clonotype was counted only a few times. The chain is built from TRBV5-1 and TRBJ1-2; TRBD1 matches at 10 bases. J was trimmed by 4 bases and V by 6 bases; bases with no gene match: 6. The germline V gene has CDR1 SGHRS and CDR2 YFSETQ. CDR3 size: 14 residues. CDR3 loop: CASTRQGAGYGYTF. Written as DNA, the CDR3 is TGCGCCAGCACCAGACAGGGGGCGGGCTATGGCTACACCTTC.

The chain recombines TRBV6-2 or TRBV6-3 with TRBJ2-3; no firm D call. V was cut by 7 bases and J by 3 bases, with 14 bases left in between. This CDR3 has 14 residues. The V gene's germline CDR1 is MNHEY and CDR2 SVGEGT. CDR3 sequence reads: CASTQIPATDTQYF. CDR3 DNA sequence: TGTGCCAGCACCCAGATCCCCGCAACAGATACGCAGTATTTT.

There are many counts of this clonotype. The chain combines TRBV7-9 with TRBJ2-7; TRBD1 matches at 9 bases. The CDR3 has 15 amino acids. The V and J ends lost 4 bases and 3 bases, in that order; junction bases with no gene match: 7. Germline V gene data show CDR1 as SEHNR and CDR2 as FQNEAQ (reference sequence). This CDR3 reads CASSSPTGGLYEQYF. The CDR3 DNA follows: TGTGCCAGCAGCTCTCCGACAGGGGGTCTCTACGAGCAGTACTTC.

Concerning this clonotype: The junction shows a germline mismatch at one end, possibly a read error. CDR3 amino acids: CASSDPGGGEAQYF. CDR3 coding DNA: TGCGCCAGCAGCGATCCGGGGGGCGGAGAGGCCCAGTACTTC. The chain employs TRBV5-1 and TRBJ2-5; possibly TRBD2 for D (7 bases). The CDR3 is 14 amino acids. Germline CDR1 reads SGHRS; CDR2 reads YFSETQ. Filled out from reference TRBV5-1 and TRBJ2-5, the complete variable domain reads KAGVTQTPRYLIKTRGQQVTLSCSPISGHRSVSWYQQTPGQGLQFLFEYFSETQRNKGNFPGRFSGRQFSNSRSEMNVSTLELGDSALYLCASSDPGGGEAQYFGPGTRLLVL.

This chain connects TRBV4-1 to TRBJ1-1, with a tentative D call TRBD1 (6 bases). In germline, CDR1 is MGHRA, CDR2 YSYEKL. V lost 4 bases and J lost 6, with 15 bases in between. The CDR3 covers 14 residues. CDR3 sequence: CASSLRQALAEAFF. CDR3 DNA sequence: TGCGCCAGCAGCCTGCGACAGGCCTTAGCTGAAGCTTTCTTT.